The 12 T cell receptor beta chains below all came from one sample that was sequenced in a study of T cells in Graves' hyperthyroidism and ophthalmopathy. TCR beta CDR3 region amplification was performed from RNA transcripts. An initial round of RT-PCR targeting the TCR CDR3 relied on the HTBI primer set. TCRdb re-called the multiplex PCR reads through MiXCR, storing one row per CDR3 protein. The table includes hundreds of thousands of distinct CDR3 sequences, less than 45% detected once. Input material: peripheral blood or thyroid tissue (not recorded which). Receptor source: an adult man with Graves' disease, either hyperthyroidism or ophthalmopathy (not recorded which).

Details on this clonotype: This may be a read error, as it is one base from a much larger clone. The gene calls are TRBV7-9 and TRBJ2-7; the D gene is possibly TRBD1 (6 bases). The CDR3 has 12 residues. Deletions cut 8 bases from V and 2 bases from J, with 10 bases between. Germline CDR1 and CDR2: SEHNR and FQNEAQ (reference sequence). CDR3 amino acids: CASGDKTYEQYF. In DNA form, the CDR3 reads TGTGCCAGCGGGGACAAAACCTACGAGCAGTACTTC.

This clonotype was seen a few times. V usage is TRBV7-9 and J usage is TRBJ1-1; D perhaps matches TRBD1 (5 bases). Germline V gives CDR1 SEHNR, CDR2 FQNEAQ (reference sequence). The CDR3 is 14 residues long. Trimming took off 5 bases at V and 3 bases at J, with 13 bases between the two ends. CDR3 bases: TGTGCCAGCAGCCGGGCCCAAGGGGACACTGAAGCTTTCTTT. Encoded protein: CASSRAQGDTEAFF.

This rearrangement joins TRBV7-3 to TRBJ2-2; 7 bases are a match to TRBD2. The CDR3 sequence is 13 residues long. From germline, CDR1 is SGHTA and CDR2 FQGTGA. Trimming took 2 bases from V and 13 from J; bases not matched to a gene: 7. The DNA of the CDR3 is TGTGCCAGCAGCTTAGCGCCGGGAGGTGGGCTGTTTTTT. It yields the protein CASSLAPGGGLFF.

The V gene is TRBV14, the J gene TRBJ1-1; TRBD1 is a possible D gene (6 bases). The CDR3 runs to 14 residues. The germline gives CDR1 SGHDN, CDR2 FVKESK. The V end lost 2 bases, the J end lost 6 bases, and 13 bases lay between the germline ends. CDR3 sequence: CASSQSQGWSEAFF. For the CDR3, the DNA is TGTGCCAGCAGCCAATCACAGGGTTGGTCTGAAGCTTTCTTT.

Comment on this clonotype: One junction end disagrees with the germline gene, perhaps due to a read error. This chain connects TRBV6-5 to TRBJ1-6; maybe TRBD1 (6 bases). Germline V gene sequence: CDR1 MNHEY, CDR2 SVGAGI. The CDR3 runs 16 residues. The CDR3 region is CAISYTPGTSRSPPHF. Written as DNA, the CDR3 is TGTGCCATCAGTTACACACCCGGGACATCACGCTCACCCCCCCACTTT.

The chain carries TRBV5-5 and TRBJ1-6, with D tentatively TRBD1 (6 bases). V was cut by 4 bases and J by 6 bases, with 11 bases left in between. There are 14 residues in the CDR3. CDR1 is SGHKS, CDR2 YYEKEE, per germline (reference sequence). The CDR3 sequence: CASSVAGVNSPLHF. CDR3 in DNA: TGTGCCAGCAGCGTTGCAGGGGTTAATTCACCCCTCCACTTT.

This clonotype was counted ten times or more. This chain connects TRBV9 to TRBJ1-6; D remains unclear. This CDR3 is built from 14 residues. V shed 0 bases and J shed 7 bases, with 8 bases lying between them. Germline V CDR1 and CDR2: SGDLS, YYNGEE. The DNA of the CDR3 is TGTGCCAGCAGCGTAGCTGTCGCGAATTCACCCCTCCACTTT. It yields the protein CASSVAVANSPLHF.

V gene TRBV11-2 combines with J gene TRBJ1-2; TRBD1 is a possible D gene (5 bases). Germline CDR1 is SGHAT and CDR2 is FQNNGV. CDR3 length: 13 residues. V lost 5 bases and J 7 bases, leaving 14 bases between the germline ends. This chain's CDR3 is CASSPRQSSGYTF. For the CDR3, the DNA is TGTGCCAGCAGCCCCCGACAGTCTAGTGGCTACACCTTC.

Ten or more counts support this clonotype. The rearrangement links TRBV7-9 to TRBJ1-6; D remains unclear. This CDR3 has 14 residues. CDR1 and CDR2 from the germline V gene are SEHNR and FQNEAQ (reference sequence). The V and J ends lost 1 base and 9 bases respectively, with 10 bases between them. The CDR3 DNA reads TGTGCCAGCAGCTTAGACGCCGCGAGTTCACCCCTCCACTTT. Its translation is CASSLDAASSPLHF.

V and J are TRBV19 and TRBJ2-5, with 8 bases fitting TRBD1. This CDR3 has 15 residues. V gave up 0 bases and J gave up 2 bases; unmatched junction bases: 2. The germline V gene encodes CDR1 LNHDA and CDR2 SQIVND (reference sequence). CDR3: CASSIDRTGQETQYF. The CDR3, as DNA: TGTGCCAGTAGTATAGATCGGACAGGGCAAGAGACCCAGTACTTC.

The chain uses TRBV24-1 and TRBJ1-5, with D unresolved. V dropped 1 base and J dropped 0 bases, with 6 bases sitting between them. Germline V CDR1 and CDR2: KGHDR, SFDVKD. The CDR3 has 15 amino acids. As DNA, the CDR3 is TGTGCCACCAGTGATTTAGCGGGTAGCAATCAGCCCCAGCATTTT. The encoded protein is CATSDLAGSNQPQHF.

This clonotype was seen many times. V and J are TRBV7-9 and TRBJ2-7; 8 nucleotides line up with TRBD2. After removal of 5 bases from V and 2 bases from J, the junction contained 5 bases not matched to a gene. CDR1 is SEHNR, CDR2 FQNEAQ, per germline (reference sequence). The CDR3 contains 14 residues. CDR3 amino acids: CASSKPGLAYEQYF. The CDR3 DNA sequence: TGTGCCAGCAGCAAGCCGGGACTAGCCTACGAGCAGTACTTC.